A single sample gave rise to the 24 T cell receptor beta chains below, sequenced in a study of T-cell reconstitution after alpha-beta-depleted transplantation in children. As it was prepared, the TCRbeta library received unique molecular identifiers. One entry per CDR3 protein results from TCRdb running MiXCR on the PCR reads. The data contain about 110,000 distinct CDR3 sequences, 9% to 12% of them singletons. The specimen was PBMCs, collected before TCRalphabeta/CD19-depleted stem cell transplant. The receptors shown here come from a boy aged 2 to 10 with acute lymphoblastic leukemia, due to receive a stem cell transplant.

The V call is TRBV11-2, the J call TRBJ2-7, with D possibly being TRBD2 (6 bases). The CDR3 has 15 residues. V was pared by 5 bases and J by 7 bases, with 21 bases between. CDR1 SGHAT and CDR2 FQNNGV come from the germline V gene. The DNA of the CDR3 is TGTGCCAGCAGCCCACGGGGACTTGTAGCTTGGGAGCAGTACTTC. It codes for CASSPRGLVAWEQYF.

V is TRBV18 and J is TRBJ1-1; no firm D call. The germline gives CDR1 KGHSH, CDR2 LQKENI. V was clipped by 1 base and J by 5 bases, with 8 bases between them. The CDR3 has 13 amino acids. DNA for the CDR3: TGTGCCAGCTCACCACGGGGAGGAACTGAAGCTTTCTTT. Translating it yields CASSPRGGTEAFF.

This clonotype was seen a few times. The J gene is TRBJ2-4, the V gene TRBV12-3 or TRBV12-4; D ambiguous. The V end lost 3 bases, the J end lost 6 bases, and 9 bases lay between the germline ends. The CDR3 length is 13 residues. The CDR3 bases are TGTGCCAGCAGTTTTGAGACGGGAAACATTCAGTACTTC. Protein product: CASSFETGNIQYF.

This clonotype appeared a few times. At one boundary the junction diverges from the germline segment, which might be a read error. J is TRBJ2-2 and V is TRBV7-7; 9 bases align to TRBD2. This CDR3 spans 15 amino acids. From germline, CDR1 is SSHAT and CDR2 FNYEAQ (reference sequence). CDR3 sequence (DNA): TGTGCTAGCAGCTTAGCGGGGGTGAACACCGGGGAGCTGTTTTTT. This encodes CASSLAGVNTGELFF.

This sequence joins TRBV10-3 and TRBJ1-1, with D tentatively TRBD1 (6 bases). This CDR3 has 13 residues. Germline V gene sequence: CDR1 ENHRY, CDR2 SYGVKD. V dropped 3 bases and J dropped 3 bases, with 8 bases sitting between them. CDR3 sequence (DNA): TGTGCCATCAGTGAAGGGGGGGACACTGAAGCTTTCTTT. Protein sequence: CAISEGGDTEAFF.

This clonotype was observed a few times. The V and J genes are TRBV7-3 and TRBJ1-1; no firm D call. CDR1 and CDR2 (germline): SGHTA, FQGTGA. The CDR3 length is 14 residues. V gave up 6 bases and J gave up 4 bases, with 15 bases separating them. The CDR3 here is CASSTVPSSTEAFF. The DNA for the CDR3 is TGTGCCAGCAGTACCGTCCCTTCCTCCACTGAAGCTTTCTTT.

About this clonotype itself: Possible read error: a much larger clone is one base away. This sequence joins TRBV20-1 and TRBJ2-1, with 9 bases fitting TRBD2. The CDR3 is 14 amino acids. J was trimmed by 10 bases and V by 3 bases; bases with no gene match: 10. CDR1 and CDR2 (germline): DFQATT, SNEGSKA (reference sequence). The chain's CDR3 is CSASLAGGIHEQFF. The CDR3 region has the DNA TGCAGTGCTAGTCTCGCGGGAGGGATTCACGAGCAGTTCTTC.

At least ten counts were recorded for this clonotype. This CDR3 reads CASSLGSGVNTEAFF. CDR3 DNA sequence: TGTGCCAGCAGCTTGGGGTCGGGAGTAAACACTGAAGCTTTCTTT. This chain links TRBV5-4 with TRBJ1-1; D is undetermined. The V gene's germline CDR1 is SGHNT and CDR2 YYREEE (reference sequence). V was pared by 0 bases and J by 2 bases, with 11 bases between. The CDR3 has 15 amino acids.

The chain joins TRBV15 to TRBJ2-6; D is possibly TRBD1 (6 bases). V lost 3 bases to trimming and J lost 2 bases, with 11 bases between them. Per the germline V gene, CDR1 is LNHNV and CDR2 is YYDKDF (reference sequence). CDR3 length: 16 residues. CDR3 DNA sequence: TGTGCCACCAGCAGTGACAGGATCACTGGGGCCAACGTCCTGACTTTC. Amino acid sequence: CATSSDRITGANVLTF. Supplemented by reference TRBV15 and TRBJ2-6, the full variable domain reads DAMVIQNPRYQVTQFGKPVTLSCSQTLNHNVMYWYQQKSSQAPKLLFHYYDKDFNNEADTPDNFQSRRPNTSFCFLDIRSPGLGDTAMYLCATSSDRITGANVLTFGAGSRLTVL.

The gene calls are TRBV5-1 and TRBJ2-3; 12 bases align to TRBD1. V was clipped by 4 bases and J by 4 bases; unmatched bases: 4. The CDR3 covers 15 residues. Per germline, CDR1 SGHRS and CDR2 YFSETQ. This CDR3 reads CASSPGTGGPDTQYF. The DNA for the CDR3 is TGCGCCAGCAGCCCCGGGACAGGGGGCCCAGATACGCAGTATTTT.

The chain has TRBV29-1 and TRBJ1-2; D gene uncertain. The V and J ends lost 4 bases and 7 bases respectively, with 13 bases between them. From germline, CDR1 is SQVTM and CDR2 ANQGSEA. The CDR3 sequence is 12 residues long. CDR3 residues: CSVGPPGRGYTF. The CDR3 nucleotides are TGCAGCGTTGGACCTCCCGGGCGTGGCTACACCTTC.

This clonotype was counted only a few times. The gene calls are TRBV5-6 and TRBJ2-1; 11 bases agree with TRBD2. Per the germline V gene, CDR1 is SGHDT and CDR2 is YYEEEE. This CDR3 is built from 15 residues. The V and J ends lost 4 bases and 9 bases, in that order; junction bases with no gene match: 9. The CDR3 is CASSPPSGRWAEQFF. The CDR3, as DNA: TGTGCCAGCAGCCCACCTAGCGGGAGGTGGGCTGAGCAGTTCTTC.

V gene TRBV3-1 combines with J gene TRBJ2-3, with D hard to call. The V gene's germline CDR1 is LGHDT and CDR2 YNNKEL (reference sequence). Trimming cost V 3 bases and J 2 bases, with 15 bases left between them. This CDR3 has 16 residues. The CDR3 nucleotides are TGTGCCAGCAGCCAGAGCAAACCCCGAGTCACAGATACGCAGTATTTT. Encoded protein: CASSQSKPRVTDTQYF.

This clonotype was observed many times. This rearrangement joins TRBV7-9 to TRBJ2-2, with a tentative D call TRBD2 (6 bases). CDR1 SEHNR and CDR2 FQNEAQ come from the germline V gene (reference sequence). CDR3 size: 16 residues. V shed 5 bases and J shed 1 base, with 14 bases lying between them. CDR3 nucleotide sequence: TGTGCCAGCAGCCGCCCGGTAGCGGAGAACACCGGGGAGCTGTTTTTT. Its protein product is CASSRPVAENTGELFF. Full variable domain (missing parts from reference TRBV7-9 and TRBJ2-2): DTGVSQNPRHKITKRGQNVTFRCDPISEHNRLYWYRQTLGQGPEFLTYFQNEAQLEKSRLLSDRFSAERPKGSFSTLEIQRTEQGDSAMYLCASSRPVAENTGELFFGEGSRLTVL.

The chain couples TRBV5-1 to TRBJ1-1; TRBD1 might be the D (5 bases). CDR1 and CDR2 (germline): SGHRS, YFSETQ. This CDR3 is built from 20 residues. The ends were cut back, 5 bases at V and 1 base at J, with 30 bases in the middle. The CDR3 DNA follows: TGCGCCAGCAGGGGCCGGCTTGGCGGGGCGGAGGAACATCCGAACACTGAAGCTTTCTTT. This sequence encodes CASRGRLGGAEEHPNTEAFF.

The rearrangement uses TRBV5-1 and TRBJ2-3; TRBD1 aligns across 7 bases. Germline V gives CDR1 SGHRS, CDR2 YFSETQ. The V segment lost 5 bases and the J segment 3 bases; nucleotides outside the gene matches: 3. The CDR3 is 13 residues long. As DNA, the CDR3 is TGCGCCAGCAGGCCGGGACAGACAGATACGCAGTATTTT. Translated, it gives CASRPGQTDTQYF. The entire variable domain, with the rest obtained from reference TRBV5-1 and TRBJ2-3, is as follows: KAGVTQTPRYLIKTRGQQVTLSCSPISGHRSVSWYQQTPGQGLQFLFEYFSETQRNKGNFPGRFSGRQFSNSRSEMNVSTLELGDSALYLCASRPGQTDTQYFGPGTRLTVL.

CDR3 nucleotides: TGCAGTGCTAGAGATTGGATAGCGGGAGGGTTGATATACGAGCAGTACTTC. Amino acid sequence: CSARDWIAGGLIYEQYF. The rearrangement uses TRBV20-1 and TRBJ2-7; 11 bases are a match to TRBD2. V lost 0 bases and J lost 4; bases outside the gene matches: 11. The CDR3 consists of 17 residues. Germline V gene sequence: CDR1 DFQATT, CDR2 SNEGSKA (reference sequence).

This clonotype was seen many times. V is TRBV20-1 and J is TRBJ2-7; a weak D match, TRBD2 (5 bases). The CDR3 consists of 16 residues. V shed 4 bases and J shed 0 bases, with 19 bases lying between them. Germline CDR1 is DFQATT and CDR2 is SNEGSKA (reference sequence). The CDR3 reads CSANNRRAVYSYEQYF. For the CDR3, the DNA is TGCAGTGCTAACAACCGTAGAGCGGTTTACTCCTACGAGCAGTACTTC.

In this sample, this clonotype turned up a few times. This chain connects TRBV19 to TRBJ2-7; no reliable D call. The germline V gene encodes CDR1 LNHDA and CDR2 SQIVND (reference sequence). The V end was cut by 5 bases, the J end by 1 base, with 15 bases between. The CDR3 spans 15 residues. The DNA for the CDR3 is TGTGCCAGTAGTCCGGACGGGCGCGGTTCCTACGAGCAGTACTTC. This translates into CASSPDGRGSYEQYF.

This clonotype has ten or more counts. The chain uses TRBV28 and TRBJ2-3, with D possibly TRBD2 on 6 matching bases. The CDR3 extends over 15 amino acids. V lost 7 bases to trimming and J lost 0 bases, with 14 bases between them. The germline CDR1 and CDR2 sequences are MDHEN and SYDVKM. The CDR3: CASTPAGASTDTQYF. In nucleotides, the CDR3 is TGTGCCAGCACCCCAGCGGGTGCCAGCACAGATACGCAGTATTTT.

This clonotype showed up just a few times. The V call is TRBV4-2, the J call TRBJ1-5; the match to TRBD1 covers 7 bases. The V and J ends lost 0 bases and 6 bases, in that order; junction bases with no gene match: 8. The germline V gene encodes CDR1 LGHNA and CDR2 YNFKEQ. The CDR3 length is 16 residues. CDR3 protein: CASSQDQRGLGQPQHF. The CDR3 DNA sequence: TGTGCCAGCAGCCAAGATCAAAGGGGGCTCGGTCAGCCCCAGCATTTT.

This clonotype was counted ten times or more. The chain employs TRBV7-2 and TRBJ2-3; TRBD2 matches 12 bases. V was pared by 6 bases and J by 5 bases, with 15 bases of the junction left unmatched. The germline gives CDR1 SGHTA, CDR2 FQGNSA. CDR3 length equals 18 residues. This CDR3 is CASSTFTWASGRGDTQYF. The DNA for the CDR3 is TGTGCCAGCAGTACTTTTACTTGGGCTAGCGGGAGGGGAGATACGCAGTATTTT.

This clonotype was seen ten or more times. The gene calls are TRBV7-9 and TRBJ1-1; D is uncertain. V shed 5 bases and J shed 1 base, with 11 bases lying between them. The CDR3 contains 14 residues. CDR1 and CDR2 from the germline V gene are SEHNR and FQNEAQ (reference sequence). CDR3 loop: CASSLGPSNTEAFF. CDR3 sequence (DNA): TGTGCCAGCAGCCTCGGACCGTCGAACACTGAAGCTTTCTTT.

At least ten counts were recorded for this clonotype. J is TRBJ2-7 and V is TRBV5-1; 7 nucleotides match TRBD2. The CDR3 extends over 18 amino acids. Germline values: CDR1 SGHRS, CDR2 YFSETQ. V gave up 0 bases and J gave up 0 bases; unmatched junction bases: 12. Here the CDR3 DNA reads TGCGCCAGCAGCTTGGCTCCCGCTAGCGGAGGTGTCTCCTACGAGCAGTACTTC. It codes for CASSLAPASGGVSYEQYF.